This T cell receptor (beta chain) was sequenced for a study of brain T cells in children with intractable seizures. Note on this clone: Different DNA sequences within this sample yield the same CDR3.

Libraries were prepared by immunoSEQ multiplex PCR; TCRdb keeps only in-frame clonotypes and omits some of them. Here the sample spans approximately 330,000 clones, 93% being singletons. V lost 0 bases, J lost 5 bases, and 8 bases lay in between. From germline, CDR1 is SGHRS and CDR2 YFSETQ. The CDR3 is 13 amino acids. Time point meaning: blood from clinic visit 5 months post-surgery; TSC patient then seizure free. This receptor was taken from a boy under two years old with tuberous sclerosis and intractable seizures. The specimen comprised peripheral blood, sampled more than 4 months after surgery. The V and J genes are TRBV5-1 and TRBJ1-2; possibly TRBD1 for D (6 bases). The CDR3 DNA reads as TGCGCCAGCAGCTTGGAGGGGGGGTATGGCTACACCTTC. Translation: CASSLEGGYGYTF.